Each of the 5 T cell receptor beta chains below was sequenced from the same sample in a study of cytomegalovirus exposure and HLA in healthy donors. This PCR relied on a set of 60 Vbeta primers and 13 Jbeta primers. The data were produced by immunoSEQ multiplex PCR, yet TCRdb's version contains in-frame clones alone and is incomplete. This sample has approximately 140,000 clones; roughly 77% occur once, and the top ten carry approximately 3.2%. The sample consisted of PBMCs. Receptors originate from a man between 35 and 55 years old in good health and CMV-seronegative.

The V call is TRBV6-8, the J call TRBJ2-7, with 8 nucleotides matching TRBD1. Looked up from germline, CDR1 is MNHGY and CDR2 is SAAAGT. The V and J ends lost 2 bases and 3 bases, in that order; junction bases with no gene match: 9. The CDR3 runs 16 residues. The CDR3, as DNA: TGTGCCAGCAGTTACCTTTTGGACAGGGCTGGCTACGAGCAGTACTTC. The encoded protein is CASSYLLDRAGYEQYF.

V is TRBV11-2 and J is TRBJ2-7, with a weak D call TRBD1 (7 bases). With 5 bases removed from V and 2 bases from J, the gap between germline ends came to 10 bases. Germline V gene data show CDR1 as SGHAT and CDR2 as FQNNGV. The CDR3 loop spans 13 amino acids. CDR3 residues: CASSAGQTYEQYF. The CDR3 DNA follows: TGTGCCAGCAGCGCGGGACAGACCTACGAGCAGTACTTC.

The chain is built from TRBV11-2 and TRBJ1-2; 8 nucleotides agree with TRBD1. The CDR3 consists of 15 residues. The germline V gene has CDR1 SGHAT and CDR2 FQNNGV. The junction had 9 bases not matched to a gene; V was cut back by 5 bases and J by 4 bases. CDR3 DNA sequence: TGTGCCAGCAGCCCCCGGGACAGGACGTCCTATGGCTACACCTTC. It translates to CASSPRDRTSYGYTF.

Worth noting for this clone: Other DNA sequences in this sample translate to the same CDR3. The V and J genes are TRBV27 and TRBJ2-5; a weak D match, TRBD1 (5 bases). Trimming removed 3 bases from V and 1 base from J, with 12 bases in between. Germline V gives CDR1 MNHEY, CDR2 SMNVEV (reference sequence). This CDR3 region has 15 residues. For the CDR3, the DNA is TGTGCCAGCAGTTTGGGCAGGACATTCCAAGAGACCCAGTACTTC. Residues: CASSLGRTFQETQYF.

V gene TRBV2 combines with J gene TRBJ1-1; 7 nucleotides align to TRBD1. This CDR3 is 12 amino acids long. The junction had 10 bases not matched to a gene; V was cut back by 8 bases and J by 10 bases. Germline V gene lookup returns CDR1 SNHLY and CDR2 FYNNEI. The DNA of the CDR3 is TGTGCCAGCGGGGGACAGTTTCTTCGAGCTTTCTTT. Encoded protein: CASGGQFLRAFF.